Listed below are T cell receptor beta chains from one sample, sequenced in a study of breast tumors, draining lymph nodes, adjacent tissues. TCRdb recomputed calls from the multiplex PCR reads with MiXCR, one row per CDR3 protein. This table has approximately 230,000 distinct CDR3 sequences, less than 40% appearing once. The sequencing sample was made of axillary lymph node tissue. The receptors stem from a female donor with breast cancer. Some clones in this sample may be carry-over from other donors' samples. Each CDR3 is given with its conserved first and last residue. The D gene is left open where the match is weak. Expanded clones get a size class; other rows say once, few or many, or leave the size out.

D gene	J gene	clone size	V gene	CDR3 DNA	CDR3 protein
TRBD2	TRBJ2-4	few	TRBV30	TGTGCCTGGAACTTAGCGGGAGGGCCGGACATTCAGTACTTC	CAWNLAGGPDIQYF
TRBD1	TRBJ1-1	.	TRBV5-1	TGCGCCAGCAGTTACTCAGGGGGAAACACTGAAGCTTTCTTT	CASSYSGGNTEAFF
.	TRBJ1-1	.	TRBV5-1	TGCGCCAGCAGCTTGGAAACAGACTCGTACACTGAAGCTTTCTTT	CASSLETDSYTEAFF
.	TRBJ1-6	.	TRBV11-2	TGTGCCAGCAGCTCAAACAGGGTTTTTCTACCCCTCCACTTT	CASSSNRVFLPLHF
TRBD1	TRBJ1-4	few	TRBV28	TGTGCCAGCAGCATGACAGGGGGTAATGAAAAACTGTTTTTT	CASSMTGGNEKLFF
TRBD2	TRBJ2-1	many	TRBV14	TGTGCCAGCAGCCAAGGAAAGGGACTAGCGGGAGGGCCCTCCTACAATGAGCAGTTCTTC	CASSQGKGLAGGPSYNEQFF
TRBD1	TRBJ1-6	.	TRBV9	TGTGCCAGCAGCGTGACAGGGTTTTGGAATTCACCCCTCCACTTT	CASSVTGFWNSPLHF
.	TRBJ1-5	many	TRBV7-2	TGTGCCAGCAGCTTAGTCCAGGGGAGGAGTCAGCCCCAGCATTTT	CASSLVQGRSQPQHF
TRBD1	TRBJ2-7	many	TRBV6-5	TGTGCCAGCAGTTACCGGGACAGGGCCTACGAGCAGTACTTC	CASSYRDRAYEQYF
.	TRBJ2-7	many	TRBV5-1	TGCGCCAGCAGCTTGGACGGGCAGATCTCCTACGAGCAGTACTTC	CASSLDGQISYEQYF
TRBD1	TRBJ2-5	few	TRBV6-1	TGTGCCAGCAGTCAAGCGCATTGGACAGGGACGCGCGAGACCCAGTACTTC	CASSQAHWTGTRETQYF
TRBD2	TRBJ2-7	.	TRBV6-1	TGTGCCAGCAGTGAAGAGACTAGCGGACTTTACTACGAGCAGTACTTC	CASSEETSGLYYEQYF
TRBD1	TRBJ1-2	many	TRBV19	TGTGCCAGTAGTTCGGGACAGGCCTACTATGGCTACACCTTC	CASSSGQAYYGYTF
TRBD2	TRBJ2-1	many	TRBV20-1	TGCAGTGCTAGATTGGCGGGAGGGTCCTACAATGAGCAGTTCTTC	CSARLAGGSYNEQFF
TRBD1	TRBJ2-5	many	TRBV15	TGTGCCACCAGCAGAGATGGCGACAGGGCTCGGGAGACCCAGTACTTC	CATSRDGDRARETQYF
TRBD2	TRBJ2-3	.	TRBV6-6	TGTGCCAGCAGCCACCCCGGACTAGCGCGCACAGATACGCAGTATTTT	CASSHPGLARTDTQYF
TRBD1	TRBJ1-6	many	TRBV3-1	TGTGCCAGTAGTCGACAGGGCGATAATTCACCCCTCCACTTT	CASSRQGDNSPLHF
.	TRBJ2-6	.	TRBV25-1	TGTGCCAGCAGTCCCTTGGGTGGGGCCAACGTCCTGACTTTC	CASSPLGGANVLTF
.	TRBJ2-1	many	TRBV2	TGTGCCAGCAAGGTGAGGCGCGACAATGAGCAGTTCTTC	CASKVRRDNEQFF
.	TRBJ1-2	.	TRBV14	TGTGCCAGCAGCCAAGATTCAGGGTCAAGAACCGGGGCTGGCTATGGCTACACCTTC	CASSQDSGSRTGAGYGYTF
TRBD1	TRBJ1-6	.	TRBV20-1	TGCAGTGCCACAGGGGGCGCCTGGAATTCACCCCTCCACTTT	CSATGGAWNSPLHF
TRBD2	TRBJ2-5	few	TRBV6-5	TGTGCCAGCAGTTACGGGGGACTACGAAAGGGGGAGACCCAGTACTTC	CASSYGGLRKGETQYF
.	TRBJ1-4	many	TRBV14	TGTGCCAGCAGCCCCCTCCCGGGGACGGGAGCAACTAATGAAAAACTGTTTTTT	CASSPLPGTGATNEKLFF
.	TRBJ2-7	many	TRBV20-1	TGCAGTGCTTCCGGGGTCGTATACGAGCAGTACTTC	CSASGVVYEQYF
TRBD1	TRBJ1-4	many	TRBV20-1	TGCAGTGCGCCGAGACAGGGGCTTGGTGAAAAACTGTTTTTT	CSAPRQGLGEKLFF
TRBD1	TRBJ1-2	few	TRBV6-2/TRBV6-3	TGTGCCAGCAGTTACTCGGGACAGGAGGTCGGTAACTATGGCTACACCTTC	CASSYSGQEVGNYGYTF
.	TRBJ1-4	many	TRBV6-6	TGTGCCAGCAGTTCCCCCCGGGGTGCTAATGAAAAACTGTTTTTT	CASSSPRGANEKLFF
.	TRBJ1-5	.	TRBV25-1	TGTGCCAGCAGTGCTAGAGACTCGACGGCCAACGGATTAGGCAATCAGCCCCAGCATTTT	CASSARDSTANGLGNQPQHF
.	TRBJ2-7	many	TRBV25-1	TGTGCCAGCAGTAATTCGAGGCTAGCTCAATACGAGCAGTACTTC	CASSNSRLAQYEQYF
.	TRBJ2-1	many	TRBV5-1	TGCGCCAGCAGACCTCGACGGCAATCGTCCTACAATGAGCAGTTCTTC	CASRPRRQSSYNEQFF
TRBD2	TRBJ2-1	many	TRBV7-9	TGTGCCAGCAGCTTAGCTGGGCTAGCGGGAGGGAATGAGCAGTTCTTC	CASSLAGLAGGNEQFF